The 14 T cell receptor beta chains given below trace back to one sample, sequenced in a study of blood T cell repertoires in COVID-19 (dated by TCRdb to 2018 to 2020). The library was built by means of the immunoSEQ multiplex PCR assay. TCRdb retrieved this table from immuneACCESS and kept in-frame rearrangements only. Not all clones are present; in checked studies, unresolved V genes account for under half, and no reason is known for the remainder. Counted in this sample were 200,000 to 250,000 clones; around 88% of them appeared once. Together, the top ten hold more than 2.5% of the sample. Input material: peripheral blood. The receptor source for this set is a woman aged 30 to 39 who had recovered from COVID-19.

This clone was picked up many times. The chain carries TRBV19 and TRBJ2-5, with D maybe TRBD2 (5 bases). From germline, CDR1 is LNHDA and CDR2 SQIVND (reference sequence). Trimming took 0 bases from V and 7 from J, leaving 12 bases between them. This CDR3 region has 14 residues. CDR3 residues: CASSIDWAAGTQYF. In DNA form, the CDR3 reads TGTGCCAGTAGTATAGATTGGGCCGCGGGGACCCAGTACTTC.

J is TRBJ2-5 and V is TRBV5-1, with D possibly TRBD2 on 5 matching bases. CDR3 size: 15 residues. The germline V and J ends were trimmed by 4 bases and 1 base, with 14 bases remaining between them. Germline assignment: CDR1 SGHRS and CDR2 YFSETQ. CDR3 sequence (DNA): TGCGCCAGCAGCAACAGAGCGGAGCTCCAAGAGACCCAGTACTTC. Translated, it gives CASSNRAELQETQYF.

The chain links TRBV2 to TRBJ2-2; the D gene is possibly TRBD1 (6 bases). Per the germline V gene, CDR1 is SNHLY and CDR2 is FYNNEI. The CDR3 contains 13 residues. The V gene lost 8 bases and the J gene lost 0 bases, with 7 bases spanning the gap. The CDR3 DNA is TGTGCCAGCCAGGGGCCGAACACCGGGGAGCTGTTTTTT. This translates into CASQGPNTGELFF.

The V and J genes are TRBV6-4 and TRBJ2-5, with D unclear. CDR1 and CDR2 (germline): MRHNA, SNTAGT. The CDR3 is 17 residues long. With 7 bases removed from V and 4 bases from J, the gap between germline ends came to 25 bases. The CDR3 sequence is CASKLKTEPRIRETQYF. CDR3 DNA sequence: TGTGCCAGCAAACTCAAGACGGAACCGCGGATACGAGAGACCCAGTACTTC.

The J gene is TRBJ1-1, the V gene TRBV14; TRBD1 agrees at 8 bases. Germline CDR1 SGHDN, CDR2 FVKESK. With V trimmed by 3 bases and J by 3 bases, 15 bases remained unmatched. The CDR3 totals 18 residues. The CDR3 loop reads CASSHPQGVNRRDTEAFF. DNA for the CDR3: TGTGCCAGCAGCCACCCACAGGGGGTAAACCGTAGGGACACTGAAGCTTTCTTT.

In DNA form, the CDR3 reads TGTGCCAGCAGTCCTGTAACAGAACAAGAGACCCAGTACTTC. It is translated as CASSPVTEQETQYF. V and J are TRBV6-4 and TRBJ2-5, with D hard to call. The CDR3 length is 14 residues. Trimming stripped 5 bases from V and 2 bases from J, with 12 bases between. Germline loops: CDR1 MRHNA, CDR2 SNTAGT.

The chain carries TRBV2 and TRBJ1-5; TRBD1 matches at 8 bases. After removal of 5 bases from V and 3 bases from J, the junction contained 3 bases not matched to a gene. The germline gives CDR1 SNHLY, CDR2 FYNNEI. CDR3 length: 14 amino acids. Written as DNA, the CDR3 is TGTGCCAGCAGTAAGGACAGGGACAATCAGCCCCAGCATTTT. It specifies CASSKDRDNQPQHF.

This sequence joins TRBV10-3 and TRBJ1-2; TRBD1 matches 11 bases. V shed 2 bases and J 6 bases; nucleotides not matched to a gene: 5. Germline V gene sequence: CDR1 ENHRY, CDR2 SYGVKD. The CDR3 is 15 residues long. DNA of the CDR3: TGTGCCATCAGTGAGCGGACAGGGGGCTCGAATGGCTACACCTTC. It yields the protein CAISERTGGSNGYTF.

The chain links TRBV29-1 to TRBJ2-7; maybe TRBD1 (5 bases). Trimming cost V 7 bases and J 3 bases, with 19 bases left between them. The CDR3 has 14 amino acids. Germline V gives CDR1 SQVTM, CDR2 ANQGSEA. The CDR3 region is CSAKGAGGNYEQYF. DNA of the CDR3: TGCAGCGCGAAAGGGGCCGGTGGTAACTACGAGCAGTACTTC.

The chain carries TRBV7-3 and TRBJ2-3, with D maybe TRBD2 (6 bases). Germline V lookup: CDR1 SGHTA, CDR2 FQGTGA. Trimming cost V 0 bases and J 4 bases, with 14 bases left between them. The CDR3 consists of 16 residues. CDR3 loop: CASSLTRRGSADTQYF. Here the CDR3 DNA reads TGTGCCAGCAGCTTAACTCGGAGGGGCAGCGCAGATACGCAGTATTTT.

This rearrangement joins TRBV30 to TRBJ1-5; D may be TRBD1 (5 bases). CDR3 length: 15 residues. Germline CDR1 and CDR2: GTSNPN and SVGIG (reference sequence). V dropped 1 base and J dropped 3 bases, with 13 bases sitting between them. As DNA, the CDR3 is TGTGCCTGGAGTGATGTGGGACTGATCAATCAGCCCCAGCATTTT. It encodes CAWSDVGLINQPQHF.

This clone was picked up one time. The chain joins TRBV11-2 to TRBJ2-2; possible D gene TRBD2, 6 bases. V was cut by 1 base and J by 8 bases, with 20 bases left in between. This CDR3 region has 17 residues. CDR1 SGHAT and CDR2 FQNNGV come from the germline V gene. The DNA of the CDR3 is TGTGCCAGCAGCTTAGCAATCCCCCGGGGGACCCAAGGGGAGCTGTTTTTT. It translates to CASSLAIPRGTQGELFF.

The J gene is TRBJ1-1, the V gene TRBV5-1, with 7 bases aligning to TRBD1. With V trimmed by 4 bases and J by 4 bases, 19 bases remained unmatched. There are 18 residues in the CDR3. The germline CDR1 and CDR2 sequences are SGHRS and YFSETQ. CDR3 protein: CASSPIPGQRAGGTEAFF. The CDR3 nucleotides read TGCGCCAGCAGCCCGATCCCGGGACAGAGGGCCGGGGGCACTGAAGCTTTCTTT.

This chain's CDR3 is CASSLAFQETQYF. The CDR3 DNA sequence: TGTGCCAGCAGCTTGGCATTCCAAGAGACCCAGTACTTC. The V and J genes are TRBV5-6 and TRBJ2-5; D remains ambiguous. Trimming removed 0 bases at V and 1 base at J, with 4 bases between. CDR3 length: 13 residues. The germline V gene has CDR1 SGHDT and CDR2 YYEEEE.